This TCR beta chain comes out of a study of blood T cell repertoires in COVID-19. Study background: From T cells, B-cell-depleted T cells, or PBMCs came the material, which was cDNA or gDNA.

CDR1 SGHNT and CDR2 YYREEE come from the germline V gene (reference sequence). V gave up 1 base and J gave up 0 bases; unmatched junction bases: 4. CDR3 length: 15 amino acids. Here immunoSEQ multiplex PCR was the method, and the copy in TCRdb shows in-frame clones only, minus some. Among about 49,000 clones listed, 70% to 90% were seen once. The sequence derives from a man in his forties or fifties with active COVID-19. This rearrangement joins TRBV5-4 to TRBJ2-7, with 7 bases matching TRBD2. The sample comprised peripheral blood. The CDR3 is CASSLRPSGSYEQYF. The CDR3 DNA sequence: TGTGCCAGCAGCTTGCGTCCTAGCGGCTCCTACGAGCAGTACTTC. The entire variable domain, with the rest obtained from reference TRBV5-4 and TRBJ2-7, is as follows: ETGVTQSPTHLIKTRGQQVTLRCSSQSGHNTVSWYQQALGQGPQFIFQYYREEENGRGNFPPRFSGLQFPNYSSELNVNALELDDSALYLCASSLRPSGSYEQYFGPGTRLTVT.